The 22 T cell receptor beta chains below were found in one sample sequenced in a study of cytomegalovirus exposure and HLA in healthy donors. Here immunoSEQ multiplex PCR was the method, and the copy in TCRdb shows in-frame clones only, minus some. Of 150,000 or so clones listed, approximately 90% are singletons. Source material: PBMCs. All receptors derive from a woman under 40 in good health and CMV-seropositive.

This clone was counted a few times. The chain employs TRBV27 and TRBJ1-6; TRBD1 matches 8 bases. The V gene's germline CDR1 is MNHEY and CDR2 SMNVEV (reference sequence). This CDR3 is 14 amino acids long. V shed 3 bases, J shed 8 bases, and the junction held 3 bases outside the gene matches. CDR3 DNA: TGTGCCAGCAGTTTCGGACAGGGCTATTCACCCCTCCACTTT. As protein: CASSFGQGYSPLHF.

CDR3 coding DNA: TGTGCCAGCAGCGTCCTACCGGGACTAGCGGGAGTAGCGGGGGAGCTGTTTTTT. The encoded protein is CASSVLPGLAGVAGELFF. The chain has TRBV7-2 and TRBJ2-2; 14 bases map to TRBD2. CDR1 is SGHTA and CDR2 is FQGNSA in the germline V gene. V lost 5 bases to trimming and J lost 8 bases; unmatched junction nucleotides: 13. This CDR3 region has 18 residues.

This chain connects TRBV29-1 to TRBJ1-1; D gene ambiguous. The V and J ends lost 8 bases and 0 bases respectively, with 10 bases between them. CDR3 length: 12 amino acids. CDR1 is SQVTM and CDR2 is ANQGSEA in the germline V gene. The CDR3 sequence: CSSLDLNTEAFF. In DNA, the CDR3 is TGCAGCTCCCTAGACTTGAACACTGAAGCTTTCTTT. The entire variable domain, with the rest obtained from reference TRBV29-1 and TRBJ1-1, is as follows: SAVISQKPSRDICQRGTSLTIQCQVDSQVTMMFWYRQQPGQSLTLIATANQGSEATYESGFVIDKFPISRPNLTFSTLTVSNMSPEDSSIYLCSSLDLNTEAFFGQGTRLTVV.

This chain connects TRBV6-5 to TRBJ2-2, with D possibly TRBD2 on 7 matching bases. The CDR3 sequence is 15 residues long. Trimming stripped 2 bases from V and 4 bases from J, with 11 bases between. Germline V lookup: CDR1 MNHEY, CDR2 SVGAGI. The CDR3 DNA reads as TGTGCCAGCAGTTACGGGGGGGCGGGCACCGGGGAGCTGTTTTTT. Its translation: CASSYGGAGTGELFF.

V is TRBV2 and J is TRBJ1-1; 8 bases fit TRBD1. This CDR3 has 15 amino acids. Germline loops: CDR1 SNHLY, CDR2 FYNNEI. V lost 3 bases, J lost 5 bases, and 8 bases stayed unmatched. CDR3 DNA sequence: TGTGCCAGCAGTGAGGCAGGGGGCATGGGAACTGAAGCTTTCTTT. This sequence encodes CASSEAGGMGTEAFF.

This chain uses TRBV6-1 with TRBJ1-2, with D perhaps TRBD1 (6 bases). There are 11 residues in the CDR3. The germline V gene encodes CDR1 MNHNS and CDR2 SASEGT. The V end was cut by 8 bases, the J end by 5 bases, with 9 bases between. The CDR3 sequence: CASHRDYGYTF. CDR3 nucleotides: TGTGCCAGCCACAGGGATTATGGCTACACCTTC.

J is TRBJ1-6 and V is TRBV6-5; a possible D gene is TRBD1 (6 bases). There are 15 residues in the CDR3. Germline CDR1 is MNHEY and CDR2 is SVGAGI. The ends were cut back, 8 bases at V and 6 bases at J, with 17 bases in the middle. CDR3 DNA sequence: TGTGCCAGCGCGGGGGCAGAAGGAATTAATTCACCCCTCCACTTT. Residues: CASAGAEGINSPLHF.

The rearrangement uses TRBV4-1 and TRBJ2-5; 7 positions match TRBD1. In germline, CDR1 is MGHRA, CDR2 YSYEKL. V lost 3 bases to trimming and J lost 0 bases; unmatched junction nucleotides: 1. The CDR3 has 14 residues. The CDR3 bases are TGCGCCAGCAGCCAGACAGGGAACCAAGAGACCCAGTACTTC. Protein: CASSQTGNQETQYF.

V usage is TRBV5-1 and J usage is TRBJ2-1, with TRBD2 identical over 9 bases. J gave up 0 bases and V 0 bases, and 7 bases lay outside the gene matches. Germline CDR1 is SGHRS and CDR2 is YFSETQ. CDR3 length equals 18 residues. This CDR3 reads CASSLAIAGDSSYNEQFF. The CDR3 DNA sequence: TGCGCCAGCAGCTTGGCCATAGCGGGGGACAGCTCCTACAATGAGCAGTTCTTC.

The rearrangement joins TRBV6-5 to TRBJ2-7; 9 bases line up with TRBD2. The CDR3 sequence is 14 residues long. Looked up from germline, CDR1 is MNHEY and CDR2 is SVGAGI. V gave up 0 bases and J gave up 6 bases; unmatched junction bases: 3. CDR3 coding DNA: TGTGCCAGCAGTTACTCGTTGACTAGCGGCGAGCAGTACTTC. It yields the protein CASSYSLTSGEQYF.

This chain links TRBV7-6 with TRBJ2-3; maybe TRBD1 (5 bases). The germline V gene encodes CDR1 SGHVS and CDR2 FNYEAQ. This CDR3 has 14 residues. Trimming took off 4 bases at V and 4 bases at J, with 12 bases between the two ends. CDR3 in DNA: TGTGCCAGCAGCTCGAGTCTAGGGGCAGATACGCAGTATTTT. Translation: CASSSSLGADTQYF.

The chain has TRBV5-8 and TRBJ2-1, with 11 bases matching TRBD2. Germline CDR1 reads SGHTS; CDR2 reads YDEGEE. The CDR3 is 17 amino acids. J gave up 4 bases and V 3 bases, and 9 bases lay outside the gene matches. In DNA form, the CDR3 reads TGTGCCAGCAGCTACTTTAGCGGGGGGGCAGGGTACAATGAGCAGTTCTTC. Translating it yields CASSYFSGGAGYNEQFF. Full variable domain (outside the CDR3, taken from reference TRBV5-8 and TRBJ2-1): EAGVTQSPTHLIKTRGQQATLRCSPISGHTSVYWYQQALGLGLQFLLWYDEGEERNRGNFPPRFSGRQFPNYSSELNVNALELEDSALYLCASSYFSGGAGYNEQFFGPGTRLTVL.

V gene TRBV5-3 combines with J gene TRBJ2-1, with 7 bases matching TRBD2. TRBV5-3 is known as an ORF, though its function is uncertain. This CDR3 spans 16 amino acids. V trimming: 3 bases; J trimming: 0 bases; junction bases outside the gene matches: 6. The CDR3 is CARSSSGGPSYNEQFF. Written as DNA, the CDR3 is TGTGCCAGAAGCTCATCGGGAGGCCCCTCCTACAATGAGCAGTTCTTC.

The chain is built from TRBV6-6 and TRBJ1-1; possibly TRBD1 for D (5 bases). The CDR3 runs to 13 residues. V lost 2 bases, J lost 11 bases, and 15 bases lay in between. Germline loops: CDR1 MNHNY, CDR2 SVGAGI (reference sequence). As DNA, the CDR3 is TGTGCCAGCAGTTACGGGGGGACCCTCCAGGCTTTCTTT. This gives the protein CASSYGGTLQAFF.

The CDR3 spells CASSFLGEGAAGELFF. The DNA of the CDR3 is TGCGCCAGCAGCTTCCTCGGTGAGGGGGCGGCCGGGGAGCTGTTTTTT. The J gene is TRBJ2-2, the V gene TRBV5-1, with TRBD1 matching over 7 bases. Germline V gene lookup returns CDR1 SGHRS and CDR2 YFSETQ. This CDR3 contains 16 residues. With 2 bases clipped from V and 6 bases from J, the junction kept 10 bases outside the gene matches.

This chain uses TRBV7-8 with TRBJ2-7; a weak D match, TRBD1 (7 bases). This CDR3 is 14 amino acids long. Germline V gives CDR1 SGHVS, CDR2 FQNEAQ. Deletions cut 8 bases from V and 1 base from J, with 15 bases between. Here the CDR3 reads CASRRDSISYEQYF. The CDR3 DNA reads TGTGCCAGCCGGAGGGACAGCATTTCCTACGAGCAGTACTTC.

This clone is deemed medium-sized. The J gene is TRBJ2-1, the V gene TRBV6-1; TRBD2 agrees at 10 bases. This CDR3 has 16 amino acids. V shed 4 bases and J 2 bases; nucleotides not matched to a gene: 5. Germline V gene data show CDR1 as MNHNS and CDR2 as SASEGT. CDR3 residues: CASSVTGTSAYNEQFF. CDR3 DNA: TGTGCCAGCAGTGTGACCGGGACTAGCGCCTACAATGAGCAGTTCTTC.

J is TRBJ2-7 and V is TRBV6-6, with D uncertain. V lost 2 bases to trimming and J lost 3 bases, with 8 bases between them. The CDR3 has 13 amino acids. Germline CDR1 reads MNHNY; CDR2 reads SVGAGI (reference sequence). The CDR3: CASSYEAYYEQYF. The DNA of the CDR3 is TGTGCCAGCAGTTACGAGGCCTACTACGAGCAGTACTTC.

The genes are TRBV15 and TRBJ1-1; unclear D gene. The CDR3 is 13 amino acids. Trimming pared 8 bases from V and 3 bases from J, leaving 13 bases between. Per germline, CDR1 LNHNV and CDR2 YYDKDF (reference sequence). CDR3 sequence reads: CATHVKRDTEAFF. Written as DNA, the CDR3 is TGTGCCACCCACGTTAAGAGAGACACTGAAGCTTTCTTT.

V and J are TRBV5-1 and TRBJ1-2; a possible D gene is TRBD1 (5 bases). Germline V gene lookup returns CDR1 SGHRS and CDR2 YFSETQ. The CDR3 runs 16 residues. V was cut by 0 bases and J by 1 base, with 13 bases left in between. CDR3 bases: TGCGCCAGCAGCTTGGCCAGGCAGGGAAGTAACTATGGCTACACCTTC. Its translation is CASSLARQGSNYGYTF. Supplemented by reference TRBV5-1 and TRBJ1-2, the full variable domain reads KAGVTQTPRYLIKTRGQQVTLSCSPISGHRSVSWYQQTPGQGLQFLFEYFSETQRNKGNFPGRFSGRQFSNSRSEMNVSTLELGDSALYLCASSLARQGSNYGYTFGSGTRLTVV.

The CDR3 sequence: CASSLPPGRASSYEQYF. CDR3 in DNA: TGTGCCAGCAGTTTACCCCCGGGCAGGGCAAGCTCCTACGAGCAGTACTTC. The chain has TRBV28 and TRBJ2-7, with D possibly matching TRBD1 (5 bases). This CDR3 region has 17 residues. Deletions cut 2 bases from V and 0 bases from J, with 17 bases between. CDR1 is MDHEN and CDR2 is SYDVKM in the germline V gene.

The chain couples TRBV9 to TRBJ1-6, with unresolved D. There are 16 residues in the CDR3. V was shortened by 3 bases and J by 1 base, with 11 bases between the two germline ends. Germline V gene data show CDR1 as SGDLS and CDR2 as YYNGEE. The CDR3 DNA reads TGTGCCAGCAGCGACGGAGGGAGGTCCTATAATTCACCCCTCCACTTT. Encoded protein: CASSDGGRSYNSPLHF.